This record covers a single TCR beta chain. Its binding antigen is unknown. No quality values exist for individual bases; no much larger clone is one base distant. The cohort was made up of around 720 healthy bone marrow donors. At the time of sampling, every cohort member was nominally healthy, though immune exposures that went unrecorded were likely present. The donor tested CMV seropositive and was one of the 289 seropositive cohort members. A peripheral blood sample was collected from each donor, and TCR beta sequencing was performed on peripheral blood mononuclear cells. The Qiagen DNeasy Blood Extraction Kit was used to extract genomic DNA from the blood cell samples. From the germline V gene, CDR1 is SNHLY and CDR2 is FYNNEI. CDR3 length: 16 amino acids, cysteine to phenylalanine. The read is trimmed to its CDR3 DNA, 48 bases read in frame from base 1. Trimmed from V: 3 bases; trimmed from J: 5 bases; junction bases lacking a gene match: 9.

Library creation used the immunoSEQ multiplex PCR assay. A mixture of 60 forward primers for TCR Vbeta segments and 13 reverse primers for TCR Jbeta segments was used in the multiplex PCR. The CDR3 region of rearranged TCR beta genes was amplified from genomic DNA by a multiplex PCR assay. On the Illumina HiSeq System, the amplified TCR beta libraries were sequenced as 87-base-pair reads. The original pipeline was this. A later analysis tallied roughly 80 million unique TCR beta chains across the 666 repertoires, and some 10 million of those chains were shared by two or more donors. To remove PCR and sequencing errors, raw reads were error-corrected and collapsed into unique sequences using a nearest-neighbor algorithm that merged closely related sequences. Alignment of CDR3 sequences to IMGT reference sequences was used to assign V, D and J gene segments. For a sequence to be retained, a match of at least six nucleotides was required to both a V gene segment and a J gene segment. A rearrangement counted as productive if the CDR3 had no stop codons and remained in frame with V and J, and every other rearrangement counted as non-productive. Following IMGT convention, CDR3 was defined as the stretch from the second conserved V-encoded cysteine up to the conserved J-encoded phenylalanine. In an earlier analysis of just under 600 of the donors, sequences lacking an unambiguous match to a single V gene segment were excluded. An earlier analysis of several hundred of the donors called V segments functional above 56.7% productive rearrangements and segregating when the between-donor standard deviation exceeded 5%. A statistical classification framework was built to diagnose cytomegalovirus status from the catalog of TCR beta chain sequences. In a later analysis, TCR nucleotide sequences were compared against IMGT/GENE-DB human TR gene sequences so that V and J genes could be assigned. The TCRdist pipeline was used in a later analysis to assign CDR3 sequences and most-parsimonious VDJ recombination scenarios. A later analysis defined each TCR beta chain by its CDR3 amino acid sequence plus V-gene family, and excluded reads lacking a unique V-gene family. A later analysis removed 592 highly shared, low-generation-probability nucleotide sequences to deal with suspected cross-contamination and a sequencing artifact. In a later analysis, a clonal expansion index for each public chain was calculated from normalized within-repertoire ranks of inferred template counts. In a later analysis, generation probabilities were computed using a VDJ recombination model fitted to out-of-frame rearrangements, and the results were checked against IGoR. In a later analysis, hypergeometric tests were used to score TCR-TCR, TCR-HLA and TCR-CMV co-occurrence, with a repertoire-size bias correction applied to TCR pairs. False discovery rates were estimated in a later analysis by permuting HLA or CMV assignments 20 times. In a later analysis, co-occurring TCRs were grouped using DBSCAN, with TCRdist sequence similarity added in when clustering inside HLA-allele-positive subsets. Repertoires with fewer than 30,000 or more than 120,000 public chains, plus five repertoires with anomalous nucleotide sharing, were excluded from co-occurrence clustering. TCRdb provides this immuneACCESS table in a form limited to in-frame rearrangements. Some clones are lacking; in checked studies, under half of them reflect an unresolved V gene, and why the rest are absent is not known. That table supplies the V and J calls and clone size; D and trimming were determined from the DNA. The sample yields 240,000 or so clones; 81% were counted once. Together, the top ten hold around 8.6% of the sample.

The sample originates from a study of cytomegalovirus exposure and HLA in healthy donors (dated by TCRdb to about 2017). For the study in its entirety: An earlier analysis of about 560 of the donors reported roughly 300 Gb of sequence data and 95 million to 120 million unique TCR beta sequences obtained from 150 million to 200 million T cells. An early release that covered about 600 HLA-typed donors contained around 300 gigabases of sequencing data and around 80 million unique TCR sequences. Of the roughly 410 genotyped donors, less than 90% were placed in the genetic ancestry cluster associated with self-reported Caucasian donors. The study aimed to test whether cataloging public T cell receptors could reveal signatures of past pathogen exposure. The study used immunosequencing to profile the T cell repertoires of around 600 subjects and linked those repertoires to cytomegalovirus serostatus. A separate validation cohort of roughly 120 different subjects was used in addition to the 666-subject first cohort. High-throughput TCR immunosequencing, statistical association of individual TCRs with disease status, and machine learning were combined to predict cytomegalovirus infection status. A later analysis re-analyzed previously published TCR beta repertoires from 550 to 700 donors and added high-resolution HLA genotyping to study TCR occurrence patterns. In the later analysis, no new phenotypic data were used to find candidate immune exposures; instead, reliance was placed on TCR beta sequences and their occurrence across donors. An earlier analysis of some 500 of the donors applied high-throughput TCR beta sequencing to assess whether each TCR beta V gene segment acted as functional or pseudogenic. Donor age, sex, ethnicity and CMV serostatus were compiled alongside the repertoire data. In a later genetic analysis, genome-wide SNP genotypes for about 60% of the 666 donors were used, and that subset was treated as a discovery cohort. Every discovery cohort repertoire had been produced on one sequencing platform. Class I and class II HLA loci were covered by the typing at four-digit resolution. The number of donors typed differed by locus, with roughly 620-630 for A, B, C, DRB1 and DQB1, roughly 520 for DQA1, about 610 for DPA1, and some 440 for DPB1. Roughly 5 DR-DQ haplotypes were handled as single units for association and clustering because linkage in the cohort was strong. On average, 235,054 unique TCR beta nucleotide sequences were sequenced per donor among about 400 genotyped donors of the cohort, with roughly 20% of those sequences being non-productive. Points the paper makes about the study in general: This cohort had only TCR beta chains sequenced, and the lack of alpha or paired-chain data limited which features could be detected. Some IMGT-functional V segments, including TRBV6-2 and TRBV6-3, could not be distinguished by the 87-base-pair reads and were therefore excluded. The authors suggested that the approach could potentially be generalized to other disease states and immunological phenotypes. An earlier analysis of approximately 590 of the donors showed that most TCR beta V segments appeared in productive rearrangements either about 87% or about 30% of the time, which broadly matched IMGT annotations. A few of the identified cytomegalovirus-associated TCR beta chains were confirmed in vitro to be specific for cytomegalovirus antigens. Correlated functional status among segregating V segments might reflect linkage disequilibrium, but an unknown experimental factor could not be ruled out. In a later genetic analysis, fewer N-insertions in productive TCRs were reported among donors in an Asian-associated ancestry cluster than the roughly 710-donor mean. The classifier was reported to diagnose cytomegalovirus status with high specificity and sensitivity in both the original cohort and the validation cohort. Assigning TCR associations to individual alleles was difficult when HLA alleles, especially DR and DQ, strongly co-occurred. Roughly uniform sequencing depth across donors was assumed in presence/absence analyses, although this assumption may not hold. Immune exposure information for the cohort was limited to CMV serostatus. A total of around 150 TCR beta chains were listed by the study as associated with cytomegalovirus. A later analysis associated 16,951 TCR beta sequences with specific HLA alleles at a false discovery rate of 0.05. A cluster of highly shared sequence variants was judged likely to represent a technical artifact of the sequencing pipeline. A further reported finding was that TCR beta sequences accurately predicted the HLA-A and HLA-B alleles for most subjects in the first cohort. In a later analysis, HLA-associated TCR beta chains were found to be more clonally expanded and to have lower generation probabilities than equally common non-associated chains. Most CMV-associated TCR beta chains appeared to be HLA-restricted in a later analysis, and the HLA associations seemed to be driven largely by CMV exposure. Roughly 15 rarely observed V segments, including chromosome 9 orphons, were excluded from the earlier analysis of some 590 of the donors because counts were too low. Most TCR sequences were observed very rarely across donors, whereas some public TCRs were present in many individuals. According to a later analysis, TCR association rates differed among HLA loci, with DRB1 alleles showing the most associated TCRs and HLA-C alleles showing the fewest. An association between a missense DCLRE1C variant and V-gene and J-gene trimming of TCR beta chains was found in a later genetic analysis and replicated in an independent cohort. Several of the top co-occurrence clusters appeared to be linked to parvovirus B19, influenza, CMV and Epstein-Barr virus, according to a later analysis. Because HLA typing was missing for some donors at each locus, association tests included only the typed subset.

The chain is encoded by TRBV2 joined to TRBJ1-5; 8 bases in the junction line up with TRBD1. The clonotype originates from a woman aged 55-69 years in good health and CMV-seropositive. The specimen sequenced was PBMCs. At the DNA level, the sequence is TGTGCCAGCAGTGATTTGGGCAGGGGGCGAGATCAGCCCCAGCATTTT. Its translation reads: CASSDLGRGRDQPQHF.